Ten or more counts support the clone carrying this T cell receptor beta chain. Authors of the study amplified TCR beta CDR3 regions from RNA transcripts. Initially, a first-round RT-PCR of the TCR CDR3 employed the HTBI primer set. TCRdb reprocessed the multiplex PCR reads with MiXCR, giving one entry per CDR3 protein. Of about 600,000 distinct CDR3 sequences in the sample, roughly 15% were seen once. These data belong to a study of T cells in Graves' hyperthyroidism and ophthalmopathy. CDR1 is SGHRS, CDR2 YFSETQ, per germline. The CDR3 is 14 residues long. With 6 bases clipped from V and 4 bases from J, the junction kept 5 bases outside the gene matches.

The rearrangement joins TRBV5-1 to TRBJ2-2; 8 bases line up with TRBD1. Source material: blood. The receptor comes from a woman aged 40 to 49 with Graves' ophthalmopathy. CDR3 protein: CASTDRGGTGELFF. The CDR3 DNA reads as TGCGCCAGCACCGACAGGGGAGGCACCGGGGAGCTGTTTTTT.